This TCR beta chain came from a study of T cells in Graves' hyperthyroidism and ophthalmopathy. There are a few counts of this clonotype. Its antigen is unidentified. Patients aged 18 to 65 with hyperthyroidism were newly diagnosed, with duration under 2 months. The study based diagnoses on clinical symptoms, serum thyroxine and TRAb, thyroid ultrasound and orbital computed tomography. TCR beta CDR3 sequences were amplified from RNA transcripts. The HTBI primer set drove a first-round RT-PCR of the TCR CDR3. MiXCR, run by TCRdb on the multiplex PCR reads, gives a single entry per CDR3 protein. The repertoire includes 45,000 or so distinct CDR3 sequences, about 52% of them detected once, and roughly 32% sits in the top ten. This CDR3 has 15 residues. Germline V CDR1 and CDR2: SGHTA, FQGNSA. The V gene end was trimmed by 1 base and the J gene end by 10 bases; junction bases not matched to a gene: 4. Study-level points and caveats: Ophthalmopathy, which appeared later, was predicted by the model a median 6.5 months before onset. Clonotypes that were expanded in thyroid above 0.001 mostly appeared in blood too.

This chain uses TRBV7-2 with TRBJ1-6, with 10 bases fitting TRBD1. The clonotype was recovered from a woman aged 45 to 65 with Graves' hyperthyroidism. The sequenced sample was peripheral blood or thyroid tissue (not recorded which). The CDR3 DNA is TGTGCCAGCAGCTTAGACGGGACAGGGGTATCACCCCTCCACTTT. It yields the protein CASSLDGTGVSPLHF.